The 26 T cell receptor beta chains listed next were all sequenced from one sample in a study of cytomegalovirus exposure and HLA in healthy donors. Sequenced by immunoSEQ multiplex PCR; TCRdb stores in-frame clones only, minus some. This sample yields 150,000 or so clones, of which roughly 89% are seen a single time; 0.95% to 1.5% belongs to the top ten. The sequenced sample consisted of PBMCs. The receptors stem from a woman under 30 in good health and CMV-seronegative.

V is TRBV18 and J is TRBJ2-7; TRBD2 matches 15 bases. Germline loops: CDR1 KGHSH, CDR2 LQKENI. The CDR3 covers 14 residues. With V trimmed by 4 bases and J by 6 bases, 1 base remained unmatched. CDR3 protein: CASSLGLAGGEQYF. The CDR3 bases are TGTGCCAGCTCACTGGGACTAGCGGGGGGCGAGCAGTACTTC.

The J gene is TRBJ1-5, the V gene TRBV19; 8 nucleotides line up with TRBD1. Germline CDR1 is LNHDA and CDR2 is SQIVND (reference sequence). Germline trimming cut 5 bases from V and 6 bases from J; bases unmatched to any gene: 6. The CDR3 loop spans 14 amino acids. The DNA of the CDR3 is TGTGCCAGTAGTTTTGGACAGGGACCTCAGCCCCAGCATTTT. Translated: CASSFGQGPQPQHF.

This sequence joins TRBV19 and TRBJ1-2; 7 bases fit TRBD1. Per germline, CDR1 LNHDA and CDR2 SQIVND (reference sequence). With 3 bases clipped from V and 10 bases from J, the junction kept 11 bases outside the gene matches. There are 14 residues in the CDR3. The CDR3 sequence is CASSIRTGLSFYTF. In DNA, the CDR3 is TGTGCCAGTAGTATCAGGACAGGCCTATCATTCTACACCTTC. Combining the CDR3 with reference TRBV19 and TRBJ1-2 gives the whole variable domain DGGITQSPKYLFRKEGQNVTLSCEQNLNHDAMYWYRQDPGQGLRLIYYSQIVNDFQKGDIAEGYSVSREKKESFPLTVTSAQKNPTAFYLCASSIRTGLSFYTFGSGTRLTVV.

This rearrangement joins TRBV6-5 to TRBJ2-5; 7 bases line up with TRBD1. This CDR3 spans 14 amino acids. Germline V lookup: CDR1 MNHEY, CDR2 SVGAGI. The J segment lost 1 base and the V segment lost 6 bases, leaving 5 bases of the junction unmatched. The CDR3 bases are TGTGCCAGCAGCCGACAGGGACCCCAAGAGACCCAGTACTTC. Encoded protein: CASSRQGPQETQYF.

The genes are TRBV29-1 and TRBJ1-1; D not resolved. The germline V and J ends were trimmed by 5 bases and 0 bases, with 10 bases remaining between them. CDR1 is SQVTM, CDR2 ANQGSEA, per germline. This CDR3 is 13 amino acids long. CDR3 DNA sequence: TGCAGCGTTACTCCCCGCATGAACACTGAAGCTTTCTTT. Its protein is CSVTPRMNTEAFF.

This rearrangement joins TRBV2 to TRBJ1-4; D is unresolved. This CDR3 spans 11 amino acids. The germline V gene has CDR1 SNHLY and CDR2 FYNNEI. V dropped 6 bases and J dropped 4 bases, with 3 bases sitting between them. CDR3 bases: TGTGCCAGCAGGTATAATGAAAAACTGTTTTTT. This codes for CASRYNEKLFF.

The chain links TRBV4-1 to TRBJ2-6; tentatively, D is TRBD1 (5 bases). The germline V gene has CDR1 MGHRA and CDR2 YSYEKL. With 0 bases removed from V and 0 bases from J, the gap between germline ends came to 9 bases. The CDR3 consists of 17 residues. The CDR3 protein is CASSQDRRGSGANVLTF. The CDR3, as DNA: TGCGCCAGCAGCCAAGATCGAAGGGGCTCTGGGGCCAACGTCCTGACTTTC.

The rearrangement uses TRBV13 and TRBJ1-2, with TRBD1 matching 9 bases. CDR3 length: 18 amino acids. J was trimmed by 1 base and V by 5 bases; bases with no gene match: 14. Germline V gene sequence: CDR1 PRHDT, CDR2 FYEKMQ (reference sequence). The CDR3 protein is CASSPRRTGATVNYGYTF. For the CDR3, the DNA is TGTGCCAGCAGCCCTCGACGGACAGGGGCAACCGTTAACTATGGCTACACCTTC.

The genes are TRBV7-3 and TRBJ1-2; TRBD1 matches 7 bases. The CDR3 covers 14 residues. Trimming took 5 bases from V and 4 from J; bases not matched to a gene: 7. Looked up from germline, CDR1 is SGHTA and CDR2 is FQGTGA. CDR3 sequence (DNA): TGTGCCAGCAGCCCAGGGACAGTTCCCTATGGCTACACCTTC. It yields the protein CASSPGTVPYGYTF.

The J gene is TRBJ2-5, the V gene TRBV4-1; 16 nucleotides align to TRBD2. With V trimmed by 0 bases and J by 4 bases, 8 bases remained unmatched. Germline CDR1 reads MGHRA; CDR2 reads YSYEKL. This CDR3 is 19 amino acids long. The DNA for the CDR3 is TGCGCCAGCAGCCAAGAGGGACTAGCGGGGGGGACGTTTGCAGAGACCCAGTACTTC. As protein: CASSQEGLAGGTFAETQYF.

This clone was detected only a few times. The chain is built from TRBV4-1 and TRBJ1-3; D is unresolved. The germline gives CDR1 MGHRA, CDR2 YSYEKL. The CDR3 covers 13 residues. Trimming stripped 3 bases from V and 4 bases from J, with 7 bases between. CDR3 residues: CASSQAHGNTIYF. The CDR3 DNA reads TGCGCCAGCAGCCAGGCACACGGAAACACCATATATTTT.

The V call is TRBV19, the J call TRBJ1-1; D unclear. The V end was cut by 5 bases, the J end by 5 bases, with 12 bases between. The CDR3 has 13 residues. CDR1 and CDR2 (germline): LNHDA, SQIVND (reference sequence). CDR3 sequence reads: CASSRVVGTEAFF. For the CDR3, the DNA is TGTGCCAGTAGTCGTGTAGTCGGGACTGAAGCTTTCTTT.

V is TRBV4-2 and J is TRBJ2-1; 8 bases are shared with TRBD1. Looked up from germline, CDR1 is LGHNA and CDR2 is YNFKEQ. The CDR3 sequence is 14 residues long. The V gene end was trimmed by 1 base and the J gene end by 5 bases; junction bases not matched to a gene: 1. CDR3 region: CASSQGTGNNEQFF. The CDR3 bases are TGTGCCAGCAGCCAAGGGACAGGGAACAATGAGCAGTTCTTC.

This chain joins TRBV11-1 and TRBJ1-6, with D hard to call. This CDR3 has 15 residues. Trimming removed 2 bases at V and 7 bases at J, with 12 bases between. Germline assignment: CDR1 SGHAT and CDR2 FQDESV (reference sequence). The CDR3 region has the DNA TGTGCCAGCAGCTTATCTCGTCTGGGCAATTCACCCCTCCACTTT. Translated, it gives CASSLSRLGNSPLHF.

The chain employs TRBV9 and TRBJ1-4; TRBD1 is a possible D gene (5 bases). Germline assignment: CDR1 SGDLS and CDR2 YYNGEE. Deletions cut 4 bases from V and 7 bases from J, with 17 bases between. CDR3 length equals 15 residues. The CDR3 DNA reads as TGTGCCAGCAGCCGCGGCGGGGCGCCAGCTGAAAAACTGTTTTTT. As protein: CASSRGGAPAEKLFF.

The V gene is TRBV5-1, the J gene TRBJ2-7, with 9 bases fitting TRBD1. With 5 bases clipped from V and 3 bases from J, the junction kept 9 bases outside the gene matches. The CDR3 loop spans 15 amino acids. Germline V CDR1 and CDR2: SGHRS, YFSETQ. CDR3 amino acids: CASRNGQGQSYEQYF. Written as DNA, the CDR3 is TGCGCCAGCAGAAACGGACAGGGGCAAAGCTACGAGCAGTACTTC. The full variable domain, its missing parts supplied by reference TRBV5-1 and TRBJ2-7, is KAGVTQTPRYLIKTRGQQVTLSCSPISGHRSVSWYQQTPGQGLQFLFEYFSETQRNKGNFPGRFSGRQFSNSRSEMNVSTLELGDSALYLCASRNGQGQSYEQYFGPGTRLTVT.

The chain combines TRBV6-5 with TRBJ2-7, with D unclear. Germline V gene data show CDR1 as MNHEY and CDR2 as SVGAGI. The V and J ends lost 0 bases and 4 bases respectively, with 7 bases between them. This CDR3 has 13 amino acids. The CDR3 region is CASSYSLLYEQYF. The CDR3 nucleotides are TGTGCCAGCAGTTACTCGTTACTTTACGAGCAGTACTTC.

The chain employs TRBV19 and TRBJ1-1; TRBD1 matches at 8 bases. This CDR3 is built from 16 residues. V dropped 7 bases and J dropped 4; count of bases not matched to a gene: 14. In germline, CDR1 is LNHDA, CDR2 SQIVND (reference sequence). The CDR3 region has the DNA TGTGCCAGTACGGAGCTACTCAGGGGGCTGAGCACTGAAGCTTTCTTT. Protein product: CASTELLRGLSTEAFF.

The rearrangement joins TRBV2 to TRBJ2-3; 7 nucleotides line up with TRBD2. Germline CDR1 SNHLY, CDR2 FYNNEI. There are 14 residues in the CDR3. V lost 8 bases, J lost 5 bases, and 10 bases stayed unmatched. CDR3 nucleotide sequence: TGTGCCAGCTGGGCGGGGGTACATCAAGATACGCAGTATTTT. It is translated as CASWAGVHQDTQYF.

V gene TRBV14 combines with J gene TRBJ2-3, with a weak D call TRBD2 (5 bases). CDR3 size: 13 residues. V lost 1 base, J lost 8 bases, and 10 bases lay in between. Germline CDR1 SGHDN, CDR2 FVKESK. The CDR3: CASSQGRGLTQYF. The DNA of the CDR3 is TGTGCCAGCAGCCAAGGTAGAGGACTTACGCAGTATTTT.

The rearrangement uses TRBV18 and TRBJ2-5; 7 bases fit TRBD1. The CDR3 is made up of 14 amino acids. Germline assignment: CDR1 KGHSH and CDR2 LQKENI. The ends lost 4 bases at V and 2 bases at J; junction bases unmatched: 4. As DNA, the CDR3 is TGTGCCAGCTCACGAGGGACAGATCAAGAGACCCAGTACTTC. It specifies CASSRGTDQETQYF. Supplemented by reference TRBV18 and TRBJ2-5, the full variable domain reads NAGVMQNPRHLVRRRGQEARLRCSPMKGHSHVYWYRQLPEEGLKFMVYLQKENIIDESGMPKERFSAEFPKEGPSILRIQQVVRGDSAAYFCASSRGTDQETQYFGPGTRLLVL.

This sequence joins TRBV9 and TRBJ1-1, with 7 positions matching TRBD1. Germline V gene sequence: CDR1 SGDLS, CDR2 YYNGEE. V lost 0 bases, J lost 7 bases, and 9 bases stayed unmatched. This CDR3 has 15 amino acids. This CDR3 reads CASSVVVQGRGEAFF. CDR3 sequence (DNA): TGTGCCAGCAGCGTAGTCGTACAGGGGCGCGGTGAAGCTTTCTTT.

The chain employs TRBV10-1 and TRBJ1-5; 9 bases fit TRBD1. Germline CDR1 reads WNHNN; CDR2 reads SYGVQD (reference sequence). V lost 6 bases and J lost 7; bases outside the gene matches: 4. CDR3 length: 13 amino acids. In nucleotides, the CDR3 is TGCGCCAGCAGCTGGACAGGGGACCAGCCCCAGCATTTT. Protein sequence: CASSWTGDQPQHF.

This chain connects TRBV5-4 to TRBJ1-2; no definite D call. The germline V gene encodes CDR1 SGHNT and CDR2 YYREEE (reference sequence). V gave up 3 bases and J gave up 3 bases, with 3 bases separating them. The CDR3 loop spans 11 amino acids. The CDR3: CASSSDYGYTF. For the CDR3, the DNA is TGTGCCAGCAGCTCAGACTATGGCTACACCTTC.

The genes are TRBV7-9 and TRBJ1-6; D call uncertain. The CDR3 is made up of 12 amino acids. Germline V gives CDR1 SEHNR, CDR2 FQNEAQ (reference sequence). The V gene lost 4 bases and the J gene lost 7 bases, with 5 bases spanning the gap. The CDR3 spells CASSSGNSPLHF. As DNA, the CDR3 is TGTGCCAGCAGCTCCGGGAATTCACCCCTCCACTTT.

J is TRBJ1-4 and V is TRBV6-6, with TRBD1 as a possible D gene (5 bases). Germline V lookup: CDR1 MNHNY, CDR2 SVGAGI (reference sequence). The V and J ends lost 10 bases and 8 bases respectively, with 17 bases between them. The CDR3 sequence is 13 residues long. Here the CDR3 reads CATRDGGREKLFF. As DNA, the CDR3 is TGTGCCACCCGAGACGGGGGGAGGGAAAAACTGTTTTTT.